The 13 T cell receptor beta chains reported below all come from one sample, sequenced in a study of blood T cell repertoires in COVID-19. Profiled with immunoSEQ multiplex PCR; TCRdb holds only in-frame clones, not every one. The sample records 140,000 to 150,000 clones, around 80% being singletons. Material for sequencing was peripheral blood. The receptors were gathered from a man in his sixties or seventies who had recovered from COVID-19.

This chain joins TRBV24-1 and TRBJ2-5, with D possibly being TRBD1 (5 bases). Trimming removed 7 bases from V and 4 bases from J, with 9 bases in between. There are 12 residues in the CDR3. Germline lookup yields CDR1 KGHDR and CDR2 SFDVKD. CDR3 nucleotides: TGTGCCACCAGAGACAGTTCAGAGACCCAGTACTTC. It specifies CATRDSSETQYF.

This clone was recorded at least ten times. The chain couples TRBV14 to TRBJ2-2; possibly TRBD1 for D (6 bases). Trimming removed 3 bases from V and 4 bases from J, with 9 bases in between. CDR1 is SGHDN and CDR2 is FVKESK in the germline V gene. The CDR3 totals 14 residues. The CDR3 spells CASSHGQFTGELFF. In DNA form, the CDR3 reads TGTGCCAGCAGCCACGGACAGTTCACCGGGGAGCTGTTTTTT.

V is TRBV7-8 and J is TRBJ2-5; D perhaps matches TRBD2 (6 bases). Trimming pared 0 bases from V and 5 bases from J, leaving 16 bases between. The CDR3 contains 16 residues. CDR1 and CDR2 from the germline V gene are SGHVS and FQNEAQ. The CDR3 reads CASSLAGTARGETQYF. Written as DNA, the CDR3 is TGTGCCAGCAGCTTAGCGGGGACGGCCCGGGGGGAGACCCAGTACTTC.

As to this clone: The sample carries other DNA sequences with the same CDR3. The chain uses TRBV7-9 and TRBJ1-2; TRBD1 matches 10 bases. This CDR3 comprises 16 residues. V trimming: 5 bases; J trimming: 3 bases; junction bases outside the gene matches: 9. The germline gives CDR1 SEHNR, CDR2 FQNEAQ (reference sequence). The CDR3 is CASSKGQGGRDYGYTF. DNA for the CDR3: TGTGCCAGCAGCAAAGGACAGGGGGGTCGGGACTATGGCTACACCTTC.

The chain links TRBV19 to TRBJ1-1, with 9 bases fitting TRBD1. Germline CDR1 reads LNHDA; CDR2 reads SQIVND (reference sequence). V lost 5 bases to trimming and J lost 5 bases; unmatched junction nucleotides: 6. The CDR3 is 14 residues long. The chain's CDR3 is CASSDRQGVTEAFF. In DNA, the CDR3 is TGTGCCAGTAGTGACCGACAGGGGGTGACTGAAGCTTTCTTT. The entire variable domain, with the rest obtained from reference TRBV19 and TRBJ1-1, is as follows: DGGITQSPKYLFRKEGQNVTLSCEQNLNHDAMYWYRQDPGQGLRLIYYSQIVNDFQKGDIAEGYSVSREKKESFPLTVTSAQKNPTAFYLCASSDRQGVTEAFFGQGTRLTVV.

The V and J genes are TRBV29-1 and TRBJ1-4, with D possibly TRBD1 on 6 matching bases. V was pared by 7 bases and J by 4 bases, with 13 bases between. CDR3 size: 13 residues. The V gene's germline CDR1 is SQVTM and CDR2 ANQGSEA. CDR3: CSAGGGGNEKLFF. The DNA for the CDR3 is TGCAGCGCTGGGGGAGGGGGTAATGAAAAACTGTTTTTT.

This chain links TRBV28 with TRBJ2-5; 8 nucleotides align to TRBD1. CDR3 length: 15 residues. V gave up 3 bases and J gave up 3 bases; unmatched junction bases: 6. Per the germline V gene, CDR1 is MDHEN and CDR2 is SYDVKM. The CDR3 loop reads CASSFGQGLEETQYF. CDR3 nucleotides: TGTGCCAGCAGTTTTGGACAGGGATTGGAAGAGACCCAGTACTTC.

A few counts support this clone. The V and J genes are TRBV29-1 and TRBJ2-7; D possibly corresponds to TRBD2 (5 bases). V was cut by 8 bases and J by 7 bases, with 15 bases left in between. CDR1 and CDR2 from the germline V gene are SQVTM and ANQGSEA. This CDR3 is 11 amino acids long. The CDR3 bases are TGCAGCACGAAGACGGGGTGGGAGCAGTACTTC. Amino acids: CSTKTGWEQYF.

This chain links TRBV30 with TRBJ2-5; 9 nucleotides agree with TRBD1. The CDR3 spans 13 residues. Germline V gene data show CDR1 as GTSNPN and CDR2 as SVGIG (reference sequence). Losses at the gene ends were 5 bases for V and 5 bases for J; bases not matched to a gene: 6. The CDR3 here is CAWGTGLWETQYF. The CDR3 DNA is TGTGCCTGGGGGACAGGGTTATGGGAGACCCAGTACTTC. Looking up the rest from reference TRBV30 and TRBJ2-5 gives the full variable domain: SQTIHQWPATLVQPVGSPLSLECTVEGTSNPNLYWYRQAAGRGLQLLFYSVGIGQISSEVPQNLSASRPQDRQFILSSKKLLLSDSGFYLCAWGTGLWETQYFGPGTRLLVL.

This chain links TRBV7-9 with TRBJ1-2; D remains ambiguous. The CDR3 totals 15 residues. V was shortened by 1 base and J by 4 bases, with 13 bases between the two germline ends. The germline CDR1 and CDR2 sequences are SEHNR and FQNEAQ (reference sequence). The CDR3 coding sequence is TGTGCCAGCAGCTTAGGGCCGGGAACGCGCTATGGCTACACCTTC. Encoded protein: CASSLGPGTRYGYTF.

The chain carries TRBV27 and TRBJ2-2, with TRBD1 matching over 7 bases. Germline assignment: CDR1 MNHEY and CDR2 SMNVEV (reference sequence). V lost 7 bases, J lost 4 bases, and 9 bases stayed unmatched. This CDR3 has 15 residues. The CDR3 nucleotides read TGTGCCAGCAAACATCGGGACAGAAGCACCGGGGAGCTGTTTTTT. Residues: CASKHRDRSTGELFF.

The genes are TRBV24-1 and TRBJ2-5; 8 bases are a match to TRBD1. V was pared by 7 bases and J by 5 bases, with 5 bases of the junction left unmatched. Germline lookup yields CDR1 KGHDR and CDR2 SFDVKD. CDR3 length: 13 amino acids. The CDR3 nucleotides read TGTGCCACCAGGGCAGGGGGCGATGAGACCCAGTACTTC. Protein product: CATRAGGDETQYF.

The chain recombines TRBV15 with TRBJ2-7; D call uncertain. V was clipped by 0 bases and J by 6 bases, with 9 bases between them. The CDR3 length is 13 residues. Germline V gene lookup returns CDR1 LNHNV and CDR2 YYDKDF (reference sequence). The CDR3 loop reads CATSRDVLREQYF. CDR3 in DNA: TGTGCCACCAGCAGAGATGTTCTACGCGAGCAGTACTTC.